These 6 T cell receptor beta chains share one sample of origin, sequenced in a study of blood T cell repertoires in COVID-19 (dated by TCRdb to 2019 to 2021). Library preparation employed the immunoSEQ multiplex PCR assay. The immuneACCESS repertoire file appears here via TCRdb, limited to in-frame rearrangements. These files lack a portion of the clones; in checked studies, under half of the deficit traces to unresolved V genes, and the cause of the others is not known. The sample table records 35,000 to 55,000 clones; less than 70% of these occur just once. The top ten constitute 6.2% of the sample. The material sequenced was peripheral blood. These TCRs come from a man at least 80 years old with acute or convalescent COVID-19.

This clone was recorded once. The genes are TRBV4-1 and TRBJ2-7, with a possible D match to TRBD2 (5 bases). The CDR3 sequence is 16 residues long. Germline-derived CDR1 and CDR2 are MGHRA and YSYEKL. V lost 0 bases, J lost 2 bases, and 14 bases lay in between. The CDR3 sequence: CASSQDTTGLTYEQYF. DNA of the CDR3: TGCGCCAGCAGCCAAGATACGACCGGACTCACCTACGAGCAGTACTTC.

The J gene is TRBJ2-7, the V gene TRBV30, with D possibly TRBD1 on 6 matching bases. V was shortened by 1 base and J by 0 bases, with 13 bases between the two germline ends. From germline, CDR1 is GTSNPN and CDR2 SVGIG (reference sequence). The CDR3 runs 15 residues. The CDR3 reads CAWSETGELSYEQYF. The CDR3 DNA is TGTGCCTGGAGTGAGACAGGCGAGCTCTCCTACGAGCAGTACTTC.

The CDR3 region has the DNA TGTGCCAGCAGCTTAGCGCCTAGCGGGGGGAGTACAGATACGCAGTATTTT. It encodes CASSLAPSGGSTDTQYF. The chain joins TRBV7-9 to TRBJ2-3, with 11 bases matching TRBD2. CDR1 SEHNR and CDR2 FQNEAQ come from the germline V gene (reference sequence). CDR3 length equals 17 residues. J lost 3 bases, V lost 0 bases, and 5 bases had no gene match. Based on the CDR3 plus reference TRBV7-9 and TRBJ2-3, the full variable domain is DTGVSQNPRHKITKRGQNVTFRCDPISEHNRLYWYRQTLGQGPEFLTYFQNEAQLEKSRLLSDRFSAERPKGSFSTLEIQRTEQGDSAMYLCASSLAPSGGSTDTQYFGPGTRLTVL.

This clone was picked up one time. V is TRBV20-1 and J is TRBJ1-2; the D gene is possibly TRBD1 (5 bases). V lost 3 bases and J 7 bases, leaving 9 bases between the germline ends. Germline CDR1 and CDR2: DFQATT and SNEGSKA (reference sequence). This CDR3 contains 11 residues. CDR3 protein: CSARPDSGYTF. CDR3 nucleotide sequence: TGCAGTGCTAGGCCAGACAGTGGCTACACCTTC.

A few counts support this clone. This sequence joins TRBV24-1 and TRBJ2-3; unclear D gene. Trimming took off 5 bases at V and 2 bases at J, with 10 bases between the two ends. Germline loops: CDR1 KGHDR, CDR2 SFDVKD. The CDR3 length is 14 residues. Here the CDR3 reads CATSGSEYTDTQYF. The CDR3 bases are TGTGCCACCAGTGGCTCGGAGTACACAGATACGCAGTATTTT.

This clone has more than one count but fewer than ten. The V and J genes are TRBV4-3 and TRBJ1-1, with D perhaps matching TRBD1 (6 bases). V was trimmed by 0 bases and J by 5 bases, leaving 16 bases between them. The germline gives CDR1 LGHNA, CDR2 YSLEER. The CDR3 has 16 amino acids. The CDR3 sequence: CASSQDPQTGRTEAFF. For the CDR3, the DNA is TGCGCCAGCAGCCAAGATCCCCAGACAGGTCGGACTGAAGCTTTCTTT.